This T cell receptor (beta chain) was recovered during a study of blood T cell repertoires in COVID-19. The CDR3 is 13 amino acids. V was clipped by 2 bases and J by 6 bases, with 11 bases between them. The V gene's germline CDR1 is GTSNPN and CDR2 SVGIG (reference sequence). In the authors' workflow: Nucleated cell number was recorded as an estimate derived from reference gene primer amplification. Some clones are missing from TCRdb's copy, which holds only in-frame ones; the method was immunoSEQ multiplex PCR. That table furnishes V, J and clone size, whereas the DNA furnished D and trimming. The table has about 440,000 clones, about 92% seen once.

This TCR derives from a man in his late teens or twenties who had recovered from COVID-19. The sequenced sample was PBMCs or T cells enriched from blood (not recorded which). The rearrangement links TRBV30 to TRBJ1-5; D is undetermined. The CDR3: CAWSSRVGQPQHF. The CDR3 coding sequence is TGTGCCTGGAGTTCCCGGGTAGGTCAGCCCCAGCATTTT.